This TCR beta chain was recorded in a study of T cell changes during pregnancy in multiple sclerosis. Germline V gives CDR1 SGHAT, CDR2 FQNNGV. This CDR3 spans 12 amino acids. V dropped 5 bases and J dropped 8 bases, with 12 bases sitting between them. Generated by immunoSEQ multiplex PCR, the TCRdb table keeps only in-frame clones and is missing some. Of approximately 9,100 clones in the sample, about 87% were seen once. The material was CD8+ T cells from peripheral blood mononuclear cells, obtained in the first trimester of pregnancy. The source is a female donor in good health, enrolled as a control in a pregnancy study. The rearrangement links TRBV11-2 to TRBJ1-2; maybe TRBD1 (5 bases). CDR3 sequence reads: CASSTDIAGYTF. For the CDR3, the DNA is TGTGCCAGCAGCACGGACATTGCCGGCTACACCTTC.